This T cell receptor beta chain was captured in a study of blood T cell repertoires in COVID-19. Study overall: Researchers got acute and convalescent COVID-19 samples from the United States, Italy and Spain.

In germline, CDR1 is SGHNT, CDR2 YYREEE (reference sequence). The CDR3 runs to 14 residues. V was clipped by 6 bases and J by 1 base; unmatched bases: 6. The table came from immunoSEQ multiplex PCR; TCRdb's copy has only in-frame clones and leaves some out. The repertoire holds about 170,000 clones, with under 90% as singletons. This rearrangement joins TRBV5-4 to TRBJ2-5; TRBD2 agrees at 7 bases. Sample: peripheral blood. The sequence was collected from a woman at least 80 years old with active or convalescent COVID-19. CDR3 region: CASTRWEGQETQYF. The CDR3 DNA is TGTGCCAGCACCCGTTGGGAGGGCCAAGAGACCCAGTACTTC.